The text below deals with one T cell receptor (beta chain). This clonotype was detected a few times. This clone's antigen is unknown. It has no much larger one-base neighbor in the sample; base qualities were not kept. The label giving this sample's time point can be read as: blood at routine non-recurrence follow-up after resection. For TCR sequencing, whole RNA was extracted from tumor and nontumor lung tissue, or from cryopreserved PBMC samples, and no cell sorting was done. Patients were selected for TCR sequencing only if sufficient RNA was available from at least two tumor regions. Sequences SGHAT (CDR1) and FQNNGV (CDR2) are obtained from the germline V gene. From the cysteine through the phenylalanine, the CDR3 covers 14 amino acids. Only the CDR3 portion is preserved as DNA: 42 bases, with reading frame beginning at the first base. Trimming removed 3 bases from V and 7 bases from J, leaving 16 bases between the germline ends.

Library preparation employed 5' RACE. The sequencing machine was a NextSeq 500. To allow correction of PCR and sequencing errors, the TCR library protocol tagged every TCR cDNA molecule with a unique molecular identifier. From the authors' description of their analysis: TCR identification, UMI-based error correction and CDR3 extraction were all carried out with Decombinator tools. TCRs above a frequency of 2 per 1,000, corresponding to the top 1% of the tumor frequency distribution, were defined as expanded. Renyi diversity was computed with the R vegan package after each repertoire had been subsampled 100 times to 5,000 TCRs. CDR3 similarity networks were built from amino acid triplet string-kernel similarity, with CDR3s being connected when pairwise similarity was above 0.82. TCRdb reran the public reads through fastp at Q25 and MiXCR, keeping productive beta chains. Rows with a matching CDR3 protein are joined into one entry that keeps the most common DNA and genes. TCRdb's processing, not the authors', yielded these V and J calls. For this sample the table gives about 47,000 distinct CDR3 sequences, of which more than 6.5% were detected only once. The top ten clones comprise roughly 37% of the sample.

The data derive from a study of spatial heterogeneity in lung cancer (dated by TCRdb to between 2018 and 2020). The study in broad terms: The donors were some 72 patients from the lung TRACERx cohort who had early-stage, untreated non-small cell lung cancer. In non-small cell lung cancer, the study made a quantitative comparison of TCR alpha and beta repertoires among multiple tumor regions, matched nontumor lung and blood. Both alpha and beta chains were TCR-sequenced in a few hundred tumor regions, under 80 matched nontumor lung samples and roughly 54 PBMC samples obtained at surgery. The study linked features of the TCR repertoire to counts of nonsynonymous mutations, which were determined by whole-exome sequencing of tumor tissue. More beta-chain than alpha-chain transcripts were consistently detected, likely reflecting higher beta-chain transcript abundance. In the raw uncorrected reads, each unique combination of TCR and UMI appeared on average more than ten times. Follow-up PBMC samples were sequenced whenever available, with a median time to follow-up of about 24 months after resection. Points the paper makes about the study in general: Ubiquitous expanded tumor TCRs were detected in blood more often at tumor resection than at routine follow-up. Confirming at a functional level the hypothesis that regional TCRs recognize regional mutations was considered to require additional single-cell paired TCR alpha and beta sequencing. Only roughly 15 patients were included in comparisons of baseline and follow-up blood repertoires.

The sequence came from a female donor with early-stage non-small cell lung cancer. In this chain, TRBV11-2 is recombined with TRBJ2-7; D gene: possibly TRBD2, on 6 matching bases. This material consisted of PBMCs, taken at follow-up. The nucleotides are TGTGCCAGCAGCTTCCCAACGGGGGTGGAAGAGCAGTACTTC. Its protein is CASSFPTGVEEQYF.